Here is one T cell receptor (beta chain) with its context. The germline CDR1 and CDR2 sequences are MNHNY and SVGAGI (reference sequence). The length of the CDR3 is 16 residues. Unmatched junction bases numbered 10, after V lost 4 bases and J lost 9 bases. This entry comes from a study of human T cells and chemical hapten exposure. Study-level information: Upper-back patches of 0.01% DPC were read at 6 days.

TCRdb itself ran the RACE reads through MiXCR, one entry per CDR3 protein. The table lists roughly 86,000 distinct CDR3 sequences, roughly a tenth of them singletons. Time point of the sample: patch test 1, 2 weeks after DPC sensitization. Treatment described: therapeutic diphenylcyclopropenone sensitization with weekly scalp DPC. Blood was drawn before each patch test was applied. The sample was whole blood, taken in connection with sensitization to the hapten diphenylcyclopropenone (DPC). This sequence joins TRBV6-6 and TRBJ2-1; TRBD2 aligns across 12 bases. The clonotype comes from a man aged 35 to 55 with alopecia areata. Some clones in this sample may be carry-over from other donors' samples. The CDR3 sequence is CASSSATSGSHGEQFF. Here the CDR3 DNA reads TGTGCCAGCAGTTCCGCGACTAGCGGGAGTCACGGTGAGCAGTTCTTC.